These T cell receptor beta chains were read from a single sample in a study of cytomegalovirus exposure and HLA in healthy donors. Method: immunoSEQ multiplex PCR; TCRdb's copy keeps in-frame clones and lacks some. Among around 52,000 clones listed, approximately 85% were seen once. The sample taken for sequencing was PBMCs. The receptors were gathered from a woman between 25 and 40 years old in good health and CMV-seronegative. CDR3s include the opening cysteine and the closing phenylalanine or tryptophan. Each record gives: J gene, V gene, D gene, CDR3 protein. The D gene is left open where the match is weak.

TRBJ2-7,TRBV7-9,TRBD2,CASSLGSSGGQLVSYF
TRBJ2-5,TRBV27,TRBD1,CASSPGTGGVETQYF
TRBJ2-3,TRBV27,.,CASLHPGITDTQYF
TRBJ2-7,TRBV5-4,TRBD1,CASSPGTGAYEQYF
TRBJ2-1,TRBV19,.,CASSMGVRLGNEQFF
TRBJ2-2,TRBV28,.,CASSSPGANTGELFF
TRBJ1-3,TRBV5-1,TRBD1,CASSTGQGVAGNTIYF
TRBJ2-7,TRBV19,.,CASSIQGGSYEQYF
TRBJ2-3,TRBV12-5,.,CASGLDADTQYF
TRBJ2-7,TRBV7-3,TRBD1,CASSDGTGGLSSYEQYF
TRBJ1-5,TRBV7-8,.,CASSPPQGQPQHF
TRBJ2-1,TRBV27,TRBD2,CASSPSLTSGYNEQFF
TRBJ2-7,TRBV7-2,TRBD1,CASSFQGGGGPYEQYF
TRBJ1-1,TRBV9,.,CASSVGSRGNTEAFF
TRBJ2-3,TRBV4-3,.,CASSQESGFADTQYF
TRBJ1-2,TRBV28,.,CASSLYHRAGGYTF
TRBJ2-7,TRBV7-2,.,CASSSGPSSYEQYF
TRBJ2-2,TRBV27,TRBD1,CASSTQLRDRTNTGELFF